This T cell receptor (beta chain) originates from a study of blood T cell repertoires in COVID-19. CDR3 length: 12 residues. Data came from immunoSEQ multiplex PCR; TCRdb stores just in-frame clones and leaves some out. In the table there are some 150,000 clones, roughly 80% of which are singletons. Participant reports of clinical history set cohort assignment. Either two negative PCRs, clearance, or symptom resolution qualified Cohort 3 donors as recovered. The source is a woman in her fifties or sixties who had recovered from COVID-19. The V gene is TRBV12-3 or TRBV12-4, the J gene TRBJ1-6, with D possibly being TRBD1 (5 bases). Material for sequencing was PBMCs or T cells enriched from blood (not recorded which). CDR3 residues: CAIGAEDSPLHF. For the CDR3, the DNA is TGTGCTATAGGGGCTGAAGATTCACCCCTCCACTTT.